This T cell receptor beta chain derives from a study of cytomegalovirus exposure and HLA in healthy donors. PCR employed 60 Vbeta and 13 Jbeta primers. Generated by immunoSEQ multiplex PCR, the TCRdb table keeps only in-frame clones and is missing some. Among roughly 120,000 clones, just under 75% were seen once, and the ten largest hold 6.6%. The sample was PBMCs. The sequence was obtained from a man between 35 and 55 years old in good health and CMV-seropositive.

CDR3 sequence reads: CASSPENTGELFF. CDR3 nucleotide sequence: TGTGCCAGCAGCCCAGAGAACACCGGGGAGCTGTTTTTT. This chain joins TRBV11-2 and TRBJ2-2; D call uncertain. Germline V CDR1 and CDR2: SGHAT, FQNNGV. The CDR3 has 13 amino acids. The V end lost 5 bases, the J end lost 1 base, and 5 bases lay between the germline ends.